This TCR beta chain was identified in a study of blood T cell repertoires in COVID-19 (dated by TCRdb to about 2020). With respect to the entire study: Collaborator samples came from the United States, Italy and Spain and covered acute and convalescent phases of COVID-19. The material from the prospective study consisted of cDNA or gDNA derived from T cells, B-cell-depleted T cells, or PBMCs. Deeply sampled blood TCRbeta repertoires from subjects exposed to, actively infected with, or recovered from COVID-19 were included in the dataset. The repertoires were made available in a free public database intended to serve as a resource for research on the immune response to SARS-CoV-2. Samples were obtained from the ongoing ImmuneRACE study (first 160 participants) and from over 1,000 subjects provided by 6 global collaborators. A de-identified subject ID, COVID-19 status, age in years and sex were almost always included in the sample metadata. Where HLA class I and class II types were available, the types were taken from metadata supplied by the sample provider, not from assay-based typing.

Here is what the overall study found, with its caveats: The amount of clinical and demographic metadata varied by source and participant and was provided uncurated.

One collaborating source in Seattle enrolled patients during active infection and followed them longitudinally through the course of disease. Whole blood was collected in K2EDTA tubes by collaborating institutions according to the institutions' own protocols. For TCRbeta analysis, collaborators shipped samples in one of three forms: frozen whole blood, isolated PBMCs, or DNA extracted from either of those sample types. TCRbeta CDR3 regions were amplified from genomic DNA using the immunoSEQ Assay, a bias-controlled multiplex PCR. Concerning the study's data processing: The number of nucleated cells in each sample was estimated by amplification of reference gene primers within the assay. To quantify the absolute abundance of each unique TCRbeta CDR3 rearrangement, sequence reads were collapsed and filtered. For each sample, productive Simpson clonality was calculated as the square root of Simpson's diversity index across productive rearrangements. The source is immuneACCESS, and TCRdb retained only in-frame sequences with V and J called. Part of the clones is not carried over; for the studies checked, unresolved V genes explain less than half of this, and the remainder is unexplained. The V and J calls and clone size are taken from that table; D and trimming were inferred from the DNA. In this sample the table shows roughly 84,000 clones, under 80% of which occur a single time. The top ten hold just over 35% of the sample.

Concerning this clone itself: Its antigen is unknown. The sample holds no much larger clone one base away, and base qualities are not on file.

Sequencing was performed on peripheral blood. This TCR was recovered from a man aged 60 to 75 with COVID-19, enrolled during active disease.

This receptor carries the CDR3 CASSLGRAALGPQETQYF. The DNA sequence is given as TGCGCCAGCAGCTTGGGTAGGGCGGCCCTGGGGCCCCAAGAGACCCAGTACTTC. The V and J segments used are TRBV5-1 and TRBJ2-5; TRBD1 might be the D gene, on 5 matching bases. V and J are truncated by 0 bases and 1 base respectively, leaving an intervening sequence of 19 bases. Taken from the germline V gene, the CDR1 and CDR2 loops are SGHRS and YFSETQ. Including the terminal cysteine and phenylalanine, the CDR3 comprises 18 residues. Only CDR3 DNA is held: 54 bases, read in frame from base 1.